This entry lists 15 T cell receptor beta chains sequenced from one sample in a study of T cell responses to AZD1222 COVID-19 vaccine. Repertoires were generated with immunoSEQ multiplex PCR, while TCRdb's copy carries only in-frame clones and drops some. This sample has about 110,000 clones; approximately 90% occur once, and the top ten carry roughly 6.2%. This specimen was peripheral blood, taken 28 days after the second AZD1222 dose. The receptors derive from an adult who received the AZD1222 COVID-19 vaccine.

The genes are TRBV18 and TRBJ1-1, with D maybe TRBD1 (5 bases). CDR1 and CDR2 (germline): KGHSH, LQKENI. V was pared by 3 bases and J by 8 bases, with 10 bases between. This CDR3 has 12 residues. The CDR3 DNA is TGTGCCAGCTCACCCGACAGCCCGGAAGCTTTCTTT. It encodes CASSPDSPEAFF.

This sequence joins TRBV4-2 and TRBJ2-1; TRBD2 matches at 10 bases. CDR1 and CDR2 from the germline V gene are LGHNA and YNFKEQ. This CDR3 is built from 15 residues. The junction had 9 bases not matched to a gene; V was cut back by 5 bases and J by 8 bases. The CDR3 DNA reads as TGTGCCAGCAGCAACCATAGCGGGAGGTCGGATGAGCAGTTCTTC. It yields the protein CASSNHSGRSDEQFF.

This clone occurred once. This chain uses TRBV11-2 with TRBJ2-4; D perhaps matches TRBD2 (6 bases). Germline values: CDR1 SGHAT, CDR2 FQNNGV. The CDR3 runs to 14 residues. V was clipped by 9 bases and J by 0 bases, with 12 bases between them. The CDR3 bases are TGTGCCAGTGGGGACTCCGTAGCCAAAAACATTCAGTACTTC. Translating gives CASGDSVAKNIQYF.

This chain connects TRBV12-3 or TRBV12-4 to TRBJ1-1, with D perhaps matching TRBD1 (6 bases). V was pared by 1 base and J by 9 bases, with 9 bases between. This CDR3 contains 12 residues. As DNA, the CDR3 is TGTGCCAGCAGTTTAGGGGGGGCGCAAGCTTTCTTT. Amino acids: CASSLGGAQAFF.

The V call is TRBV28, the J call TRBJ1-1; possibly TRBD1 for D (6 bases). Trimming took 6 bases from V and 1 from J, leaving 18 bases between them. Germline CDR1 MDHEN, CDR2 SYDVKM. The CDR3 covers 16 residues. In DNA, the CDR3 is TGTGCCAGCAGCTACGGGGGGCTTCCCTCGAACACTGAAGCTTTCTTT. Translated, it gives CASSYGGLPSNTEAFF.

This chain uses TRBV18 with TRBJ1-1; D unclear. CDR3 length equals 12 residues. The V end lost 4 bases, the J end lost 4 bases, and 7 bases lay between the germline ends. Germline loops: CDR1 KGHSH, CDR2 LQKENI. CDR3 in amino acids: CASSLLSTEAFF. The CDR3 DNA reads as TGTGCCAGCTCACTACTCTCCACTGAAGCTTTCTTT.

The chain employs TRBV30 and TRBJ1-2, with D possibly being TRBD1 (5 bases). This CDR3 is built from 13 residues. V dropped 5 bases and J dropped 2 bases, with 12 bases sitting between them. The germline gives CDR1 GTSNPN, CDR2 SVGIG (reference sequence). CDR3 bases: TGTGCCTGGTCCCGGACACCCAACTATGGCTACACCTTC. It translates to CAWSRTPNYGYTF.

This chain links TRBV5-4 with TRBJ2-7; perhaps TRBD1 as D (6 bases). V was cut by 0 bases and J by 0 bases, with 10 bases left in between. This CDR3 region has 15 residues. Per germline, CDR1 SGHNT and CDR2 YYREEE (reference sequence). For the CDR3, the DNA is TGTGCCAGCAGCTTGGTCGCGGACAGCTCCTACGAGCAGTACTTC. Translated, it gives CASSLVADSSYEQYF.

J is TRBJ1-2 and V is TRBV5-1; D gene unclear. This CDR3 contains 13 residues. V shed 0 bases and J shed 3 bases, with 6 bases lying between them. Germline CDR1 reads SGHRS; CDR2 reads YFSETQ. The CDR3 here is CASSLDRYYGYTF. The CDR3 DNA follows: TGCGCCAGCAGCTTGGACCGATACTATGGCTACACCTTC.

The chain recombines TRBV7-8 with TRBJ1-5; D is unclear. CDR3 size: 13 residues. Trimming cost V 6 bases and J 1 base, with 7 bases left between them. Per germline, CDR1 SGHVS and CDR2 FQNEAQ. The CDR3 loop is CASSPRSNQPQHF. CDR3 nucleotide sequence: TGTGCCAGCAGTCCGAGGAGCAATCAGCCCCAGCATTTT.

The chain employs TRBV11-2 and TRBJ2-3; no clear D gene. V lost 5 bases to trimming and J lost 1 base, with 22 bases between them. The CDR3 runs to 18 residues. Per the germline V gene, CDR1 is SGHAT and CDR2 is FQNNGV. CDR3 sequence (DNA): TGTGCCAGCAGCCCAAGGCCATCCCTCACTGGAGGCACAGATACGCAGTATTTT. It specifies CASSPRPSLTGGTDTQYF.

The V and J genes are TRBV6-2 or TRBV6-3 and TRBJ2-7; D is ambiguous. V was cut by 2 bases and J by 0 bases, with 14 bases left in between. CDR3 length: 16 residues. CDR1 MNHEY and CDR2 SVGEGT come from the germline V gene. The CDR3 spells CASSYLSFLLSYEQYF. The CDR3 DNA is TGTGCCAGCAGTTACCTCAGTTTTTTGCTCTCCTACGAGCAGTACTTC.

The chain recombines TRBV5-4 with TRBJ2-7, with D possibly being TRBD2 (5 bases). V was shortened by 3 bases and J by 0 bases, with 7 bases between the two germline ends. Germline lookup yields CDR1 SGHNT and CDR2 YYREEE (reference sequence). The CDR3 is 13 residues long. The CDR3 nucleotides read TGTGCCAGCAGCTACCGGGACTCCTACGAGCAGTACTTC. Translation: CASSYRDSYEQYF.

The chain has TRBV27 and TRBJ2-7; D may be TRBD2 (5 bases). V lost 3 bases to trimming and J lost 3 bases, with 6 bases between them. Germline-derived CDR1 and CDR2 are MNHEY and SMNVEV (reference sequence). The CDR3 contains 12 residues. CDR3 sequence (DNA): TGTGCCAGCAGTTTTGGAGGCTACGAGCAGTACTTC. Its translation: CASSFGGYEQYF.

The CDR3 nucleotides read TGTGCCAGTTTCAGGGACGGCTACACCTTC. The encoded protein is CASFRDGYTF. The chain combines TRBV19 with TRBJ1-2, with D possibly matching TRBD1 (5 bases). Germline lookup yields CDR1 LNHDA and CDR2 SQIVND (reference sequence). Trimming removed 8 bases from V and 8 bases from J, with 9 bases in between. The CDR3 runs 10 residues.